This T cell receptor (beta chain) was recorded in a study of tumor-infiltrating lymphocytes in primary liver carcinoma. General observations from the study: Only about 7-24% of top clones occurred in every one of the five tumor regions.

Production of TCR beta cDNA used 400 to 600 ng total RNA together with a constant-region primer. ARM-PCR was slightly modified, and three nested multiplex PCR rounds with it gave rise to the TCR beta libraries. Use of TRBV1-TRBV30 forward primers with a C-beta reverse primer characterized the first two PCR rounds, which lasted about 9 cycles each. Via MiXCR, TCRdb re-called the multiplex PCR reads, giving one row per CDR3 protein. The sample has 100,000 or so distinct CDR3 sequences; approximately 70% are singletons. Germline-derived CDR1 and CDR2 are MNHEY and SVGEGT. The CDR3 totals 12 residues. Extraction of RNA together with DNA used about 17-34 mg of unsorted bulk tissue. Among the patients, all had chronic HBV infection and none had been treated. About this clonotype itself: Antigen: not known. A read error may produce the germline difference seen at one junction end.

This chain uses TRBV6-2 or TRBV6-3 with TRBJ2-2, with D possibly matching TRBD2 (6 bases). This sequence was found in a woman aged 55-69 years with primary liver carcinoma and hepatitis B virus infection. Sequencing was done on a sample of liver tumor tissue from sampling region 2. Stated subset: tumor region T2, inferior pole. In DNA, the CDR3 is TGTACCAGCACTGAAGGGTACCGGGAGCTGCTTTTT. Amino acids: CTSTEGYRELLF.